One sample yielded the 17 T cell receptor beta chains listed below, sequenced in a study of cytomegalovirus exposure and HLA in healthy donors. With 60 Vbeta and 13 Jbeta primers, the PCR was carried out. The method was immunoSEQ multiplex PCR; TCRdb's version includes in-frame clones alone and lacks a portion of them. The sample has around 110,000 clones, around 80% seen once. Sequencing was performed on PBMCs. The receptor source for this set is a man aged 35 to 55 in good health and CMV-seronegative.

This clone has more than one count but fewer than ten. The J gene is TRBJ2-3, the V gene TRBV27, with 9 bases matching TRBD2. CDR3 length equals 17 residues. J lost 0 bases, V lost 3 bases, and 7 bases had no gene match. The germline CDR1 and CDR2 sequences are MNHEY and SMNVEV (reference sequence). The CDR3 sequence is CASSLRGGDGSTDTQYF. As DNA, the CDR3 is TGTGCCAGCAGTTTGCGCGGGGGGGATGGAAGCACAGATACGCAGTATTTT.

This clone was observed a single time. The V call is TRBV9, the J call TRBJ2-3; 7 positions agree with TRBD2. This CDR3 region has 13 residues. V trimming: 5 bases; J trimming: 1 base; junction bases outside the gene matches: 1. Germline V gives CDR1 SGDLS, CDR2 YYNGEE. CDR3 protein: CASRGGGTDTQYF. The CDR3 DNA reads TGTGCCAGCAGGGGAGGGGGCACAGATACGCAGTATTTT.

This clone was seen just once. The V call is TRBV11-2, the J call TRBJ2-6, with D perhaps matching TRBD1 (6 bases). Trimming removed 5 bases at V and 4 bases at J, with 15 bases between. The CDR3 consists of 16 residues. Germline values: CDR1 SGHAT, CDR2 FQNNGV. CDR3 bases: TGTGCCAGCAGCCGAGTTAGGGGGAGCGGGGCCAACGTCCTGACTTTC. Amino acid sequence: CASSRVRGSGANVLTF.

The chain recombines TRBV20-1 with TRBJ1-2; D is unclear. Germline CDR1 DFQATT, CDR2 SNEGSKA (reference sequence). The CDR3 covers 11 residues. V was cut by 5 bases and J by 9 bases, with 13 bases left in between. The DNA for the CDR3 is TGCAGTGCTTATAATAGACAAAGCTACACCTTC. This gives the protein CSAYNRQSYTF.

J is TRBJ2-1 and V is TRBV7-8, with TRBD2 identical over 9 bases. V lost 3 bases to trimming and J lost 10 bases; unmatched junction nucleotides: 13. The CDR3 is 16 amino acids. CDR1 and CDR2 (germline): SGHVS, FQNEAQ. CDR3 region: CASSFGYSRGGLEQFF. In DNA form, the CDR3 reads TGTGCCAGCAGCTTCGGATACTCGCGGGGGGGTCTAGAGCAGTTCTTC. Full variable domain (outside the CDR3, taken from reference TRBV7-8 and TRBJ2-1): GAGVSQSPRYKVAKRGQDVALRCDPISGHVSLFWYQQALGQGPEFLTYFQNEAQLDKSGLPSDRFFAERPEGSVSTLKIQRTQQEDSAVYLCASSFGYSRGGLEQFFGPGTRLTVL.

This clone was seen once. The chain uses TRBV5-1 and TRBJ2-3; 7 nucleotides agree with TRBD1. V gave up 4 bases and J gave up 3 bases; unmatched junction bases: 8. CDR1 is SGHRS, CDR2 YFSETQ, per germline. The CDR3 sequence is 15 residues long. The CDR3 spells CASSQDRPSTDTQYF. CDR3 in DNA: TGCGCCAGCAGCCAGGACAGGCCCTCAACAGATACGCAGTATTTT.

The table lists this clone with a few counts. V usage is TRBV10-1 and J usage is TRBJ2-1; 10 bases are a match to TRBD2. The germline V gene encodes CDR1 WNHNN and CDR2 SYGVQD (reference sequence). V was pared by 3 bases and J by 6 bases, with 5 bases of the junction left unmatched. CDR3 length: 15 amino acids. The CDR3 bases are TGCGCCAGCAGTGATCAGCGGGGGGGCCTCAATGAGCAGTTCTTC. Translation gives CASSDQRGGLNEQFF.

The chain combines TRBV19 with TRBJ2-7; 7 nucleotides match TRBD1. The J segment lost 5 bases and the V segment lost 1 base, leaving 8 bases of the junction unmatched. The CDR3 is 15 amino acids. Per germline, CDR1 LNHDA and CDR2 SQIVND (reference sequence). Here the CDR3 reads CASSIAHRGYNEQYF. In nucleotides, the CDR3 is TGTGCCAGTAGTATAGCACACAGGGGATATAACGAGCAGTACTTC. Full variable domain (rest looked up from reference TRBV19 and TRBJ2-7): DGGITQSPKYLFRKEGQNVTLSCEQNLNHDAMYWYRQDPGQGLRLIYYSQIVNDFQKGDIAEGYSVSREKKESFPLTVTSAQKNPTAFYLCASSIAHRGYNEQYFGPGTRLTVT.

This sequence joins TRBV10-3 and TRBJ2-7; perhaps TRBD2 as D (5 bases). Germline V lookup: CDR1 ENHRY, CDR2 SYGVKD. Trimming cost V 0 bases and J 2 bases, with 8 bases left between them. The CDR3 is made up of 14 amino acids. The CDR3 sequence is CAISESMRAYEQYF. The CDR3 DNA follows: TGTGCCATCAGTGAGTCCATGAGGGCCTACGAGCAGTACTTC.

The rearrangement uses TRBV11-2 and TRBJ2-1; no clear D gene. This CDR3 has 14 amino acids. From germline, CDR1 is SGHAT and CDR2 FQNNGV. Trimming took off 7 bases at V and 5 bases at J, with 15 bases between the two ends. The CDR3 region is CASTRNSQNNEQFF. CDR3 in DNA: TGTGCCAGCACCAGGAACTCCCAGAACAATGAGCAGTTCTTC.

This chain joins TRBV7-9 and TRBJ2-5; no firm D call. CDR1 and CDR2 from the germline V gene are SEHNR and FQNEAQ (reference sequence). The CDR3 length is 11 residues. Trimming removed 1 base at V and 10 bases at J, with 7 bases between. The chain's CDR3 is CASSLGCDQYF. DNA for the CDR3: TGTGCCAGCAGCTTAGGTTGCGACCAGTACTTC.

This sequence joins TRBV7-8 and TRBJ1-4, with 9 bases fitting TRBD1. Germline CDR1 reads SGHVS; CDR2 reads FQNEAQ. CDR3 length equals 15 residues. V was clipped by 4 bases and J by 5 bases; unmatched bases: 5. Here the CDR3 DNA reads TGTGCCAGCAGCTGGGCGGGACAGGGAAATGAAAAACTGTTTTTT. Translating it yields CASSWAGQGNEKLFF.

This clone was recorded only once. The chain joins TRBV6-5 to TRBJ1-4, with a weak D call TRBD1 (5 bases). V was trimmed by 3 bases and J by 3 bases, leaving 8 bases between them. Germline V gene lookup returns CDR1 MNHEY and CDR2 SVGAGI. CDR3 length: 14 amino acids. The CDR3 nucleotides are TGTGCCAGCAGTTATGCGGGGCCTAATGAAAAACTGTTTTTT. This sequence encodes CASSYAGPNEKLFF.

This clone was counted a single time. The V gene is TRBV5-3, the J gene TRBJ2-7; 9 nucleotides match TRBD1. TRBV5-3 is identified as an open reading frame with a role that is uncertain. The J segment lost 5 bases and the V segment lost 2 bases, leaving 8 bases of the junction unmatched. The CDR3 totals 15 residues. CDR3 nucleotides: TGTGCCAGAAGCTTCCGGGACAGGGACTACCACGAGCAGTACTTC. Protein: CARSFRDRDYHEQYF.

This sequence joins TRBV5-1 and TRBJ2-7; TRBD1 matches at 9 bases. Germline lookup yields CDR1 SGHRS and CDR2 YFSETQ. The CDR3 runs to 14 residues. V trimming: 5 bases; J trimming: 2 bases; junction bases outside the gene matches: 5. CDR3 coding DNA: TGCGCCAGCAGAGGGACAGGGTTCCCCTACGAGCAGTACTTC. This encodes CASRGTGFPYEQYF.

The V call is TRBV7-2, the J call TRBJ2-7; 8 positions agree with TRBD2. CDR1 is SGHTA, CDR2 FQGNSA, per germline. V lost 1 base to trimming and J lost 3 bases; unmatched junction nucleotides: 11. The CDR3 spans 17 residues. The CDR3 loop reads CASSLGPQGGGNYEQYF. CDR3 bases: TGTGCCAGCAGCTTAGGGCCACAAGGCGGGGGGAACTACGAGCAGTACTTC.

As DNA, the CDR3 is TGTGCCAGCAGTGAAGCGGGACAGGTGGATGGCTACACCTTC. Encoded protein: CASSEAGQVDGYTF. The V call is TRBV6-1, the J call TRBJ1-2, with 8 bases identical to TRBD1. In germline, CDR1 is MNHNS, CDR2 SASEGT. Losses at the gene ends were 0 bases for V and 6 bases for J; bases not matched to a gene: 3. This CDR3 is built from 14 residues.